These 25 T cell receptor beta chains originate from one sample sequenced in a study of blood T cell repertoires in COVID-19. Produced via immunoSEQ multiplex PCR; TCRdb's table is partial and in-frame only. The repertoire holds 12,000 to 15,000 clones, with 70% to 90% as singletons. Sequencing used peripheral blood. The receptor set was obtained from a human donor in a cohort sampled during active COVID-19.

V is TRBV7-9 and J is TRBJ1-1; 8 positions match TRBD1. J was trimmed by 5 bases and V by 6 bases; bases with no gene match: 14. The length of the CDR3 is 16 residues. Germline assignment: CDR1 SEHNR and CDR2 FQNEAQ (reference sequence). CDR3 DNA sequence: TGTGCCAGCAGGACCCCACACGACAGGGGTCTGACTGAAGCTTTCTTT. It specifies CASRTPHDRGLTEAFF. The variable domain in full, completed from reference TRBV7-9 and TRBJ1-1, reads DTGVSQNPRHKITKRGQNVTFRCDPISEHNRLYWYRQTLGQGPEFLTYFQNEAQLEKSRLLSDRFSAERPKGSFSTLEIQRTEQGDSAMYLCASRTPHDRGLTEAFFGQGTRLTVV.

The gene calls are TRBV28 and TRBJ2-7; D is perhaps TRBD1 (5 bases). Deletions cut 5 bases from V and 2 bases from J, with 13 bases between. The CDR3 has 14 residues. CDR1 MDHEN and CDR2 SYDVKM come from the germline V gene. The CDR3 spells CASSVLRAPYEQYF. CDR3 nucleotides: TGTGCCAGCAGTGTGCTCAGGGCACCCTACGAGCAGTACTTC.

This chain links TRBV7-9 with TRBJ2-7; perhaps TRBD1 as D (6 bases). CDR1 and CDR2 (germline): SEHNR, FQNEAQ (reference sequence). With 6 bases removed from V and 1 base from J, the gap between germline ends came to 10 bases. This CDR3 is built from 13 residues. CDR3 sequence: CASSTRGSYEQYF. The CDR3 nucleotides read TGTGCCAGCAGTACGAGGGGGTCCTACGAGCAGTACTTC.

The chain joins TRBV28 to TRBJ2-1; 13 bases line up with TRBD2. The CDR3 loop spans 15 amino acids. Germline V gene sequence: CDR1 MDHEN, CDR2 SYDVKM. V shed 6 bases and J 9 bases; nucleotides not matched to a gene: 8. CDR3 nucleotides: TGTGCCAGCAGGGGACGGACTAGCGGGAGAAGTGAGCAGTTCTTC. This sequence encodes CASRGRTSGRSEQFF.

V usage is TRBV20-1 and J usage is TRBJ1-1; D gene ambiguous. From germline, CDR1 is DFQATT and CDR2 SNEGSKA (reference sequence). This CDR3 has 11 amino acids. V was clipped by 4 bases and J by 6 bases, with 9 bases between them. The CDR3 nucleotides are TGCAGTGCTACCCTTTACTCTGAAGCTTTCTTT. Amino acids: CSATLYSEAFF.

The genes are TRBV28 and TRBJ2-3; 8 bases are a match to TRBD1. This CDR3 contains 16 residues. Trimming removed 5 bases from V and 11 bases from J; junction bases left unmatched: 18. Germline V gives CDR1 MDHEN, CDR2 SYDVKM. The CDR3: CASSLTRQGSLSGQYF. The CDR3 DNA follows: TGTGCCAGCAGTCTCACCCGACAGGGGTCCCTTTCGGGGCAGTATTTT.

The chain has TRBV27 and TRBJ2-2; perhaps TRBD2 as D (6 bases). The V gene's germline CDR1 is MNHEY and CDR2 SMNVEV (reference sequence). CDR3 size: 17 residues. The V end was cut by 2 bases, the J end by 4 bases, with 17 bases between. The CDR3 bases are TGTGCCAGCAGTTTAGGAGGTGGTACTAGCAGCACCGGGGAGCTGTTTTTT. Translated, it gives CASSLGGGTSSTGELFF.

CDR3 protein: CASSAVGTRVETQYF. DNA of the CDR3: TGTGCCAGCAGTGCCGTCGGGACTAGAGTAGAGACCCAGTACTTC. The chain uses TRBV2 and TRBJ2-5, with 8 bases aligning to TRBD2. After removal of 4 bases from V and 4 bases from J, the junction contained 8 bases not matched to a gene. Germline assignment: CDR1 SNHLY and CDR2 FYNNEI. This CDR3 region has 15 residues.

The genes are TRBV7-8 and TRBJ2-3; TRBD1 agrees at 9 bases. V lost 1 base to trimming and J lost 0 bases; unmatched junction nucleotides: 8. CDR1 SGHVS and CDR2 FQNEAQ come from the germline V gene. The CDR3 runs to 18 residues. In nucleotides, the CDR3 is TGTGCCAGCAGCTTAGAAAGGGGGACAGGGCATAGCACAGATACGCAGTATTTT. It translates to CASSLERGTGHSTDTQYF.

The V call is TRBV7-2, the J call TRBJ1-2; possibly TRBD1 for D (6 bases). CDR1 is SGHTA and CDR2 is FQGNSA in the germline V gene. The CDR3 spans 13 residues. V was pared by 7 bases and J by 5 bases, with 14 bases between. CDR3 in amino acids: CASKQGVSYGYTF. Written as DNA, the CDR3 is TGTGCCAGCAAACAGGGAGTTTCTTATGGCTACACCTTC.

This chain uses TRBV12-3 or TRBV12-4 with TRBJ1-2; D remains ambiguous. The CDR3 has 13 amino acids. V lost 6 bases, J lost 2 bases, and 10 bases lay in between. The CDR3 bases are TGTGCCAGCAGCCTGCCGGAGAACTATGGCTACACCTTC. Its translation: CASSLPENYGYTF.

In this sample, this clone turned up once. This CDR3 is CASSPGQISYEQYF. The CDR3 bases are TGTGCCAGTTCACCGGGACAGATATCCTACGAGCAGTACTTC. The V gene is TRBV13, the J gene TRBJ2-7, with 7 bases lining up with TRBD1. Germline CDR1 and CDR2: PRHDT and FYEKMQ (reference sequence). The junction had 9 bases not matched to a gene; V was cut back by 9 bases and J by 1 base. The CDR3 is 14 amino acids.

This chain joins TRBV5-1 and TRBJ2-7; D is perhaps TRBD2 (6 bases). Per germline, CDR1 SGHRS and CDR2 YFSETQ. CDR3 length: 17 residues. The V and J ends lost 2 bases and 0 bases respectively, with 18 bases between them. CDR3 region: CASSFRGSSHSSYEQYF. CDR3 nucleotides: TGCGCCAGCAGCTTCCGGGGGTCCTCCCACAGCTCCTACGAGCAGTACTTC.

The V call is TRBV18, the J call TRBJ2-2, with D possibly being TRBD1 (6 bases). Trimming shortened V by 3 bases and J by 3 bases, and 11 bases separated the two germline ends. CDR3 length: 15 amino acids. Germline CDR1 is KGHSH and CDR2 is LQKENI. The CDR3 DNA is TGTGCCAGCTCACCCGGACAGACACACACCGGGGAGCTGTTTTTT. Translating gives CASSPGQTHTGELFF.

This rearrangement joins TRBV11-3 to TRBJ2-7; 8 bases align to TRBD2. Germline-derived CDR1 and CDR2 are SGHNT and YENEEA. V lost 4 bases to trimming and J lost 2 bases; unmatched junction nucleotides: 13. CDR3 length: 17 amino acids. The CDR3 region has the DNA TGTGCCAGCAGCTCTCGACTAGCGACCAACGGAGCCTACGAGCAGTACTTC. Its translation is CASSSRLATNGAYEQYF.

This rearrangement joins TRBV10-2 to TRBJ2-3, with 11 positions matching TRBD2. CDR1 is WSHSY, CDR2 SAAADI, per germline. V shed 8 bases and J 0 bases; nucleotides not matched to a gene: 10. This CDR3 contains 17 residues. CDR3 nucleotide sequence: TGCGCCAGCCGCGGGACTAGCGGAACTCTCAGCACAGATACGCAGTATTTT. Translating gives CASRGTSGTLSTDTQYF.

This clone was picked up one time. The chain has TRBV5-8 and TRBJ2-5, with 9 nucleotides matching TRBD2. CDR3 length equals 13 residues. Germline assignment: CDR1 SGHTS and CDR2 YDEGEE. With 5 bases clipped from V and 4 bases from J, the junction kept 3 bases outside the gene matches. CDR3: CASRRTSAETQYF. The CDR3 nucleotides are TGTGCCAGCAGACGGACTAGCGCAGAGACCCAGTACTTC.

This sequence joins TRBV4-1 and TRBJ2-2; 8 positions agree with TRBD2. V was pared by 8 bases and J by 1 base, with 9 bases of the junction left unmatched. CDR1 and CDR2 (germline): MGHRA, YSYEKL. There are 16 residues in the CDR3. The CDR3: CASREGSGRNTGELFF. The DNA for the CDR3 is TGCGCCAGCCGGGAGGGGAGCGGGCGGAACACCGGGGAGCTGTTTTTT.

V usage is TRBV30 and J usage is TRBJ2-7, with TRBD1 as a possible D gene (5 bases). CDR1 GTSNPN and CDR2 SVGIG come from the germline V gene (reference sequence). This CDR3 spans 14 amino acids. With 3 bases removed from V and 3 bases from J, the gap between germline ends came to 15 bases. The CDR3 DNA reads TGTGCCTGGAGCCTGTATGGGGCAGGCTACGAGCAGTACTTC. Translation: CAWSLYGAGYEQYF. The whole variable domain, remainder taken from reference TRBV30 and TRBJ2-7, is SQTIHQWPATLVQPVGSPLSLECTVEGTSNPNLYWYRQAAGRGLQLLFYSVGIGQISSEVPQNLSASRPQDRQFILSSKKLLLSDSGFYLCAWSLYGAGYEQYFGPGTRLTVT.

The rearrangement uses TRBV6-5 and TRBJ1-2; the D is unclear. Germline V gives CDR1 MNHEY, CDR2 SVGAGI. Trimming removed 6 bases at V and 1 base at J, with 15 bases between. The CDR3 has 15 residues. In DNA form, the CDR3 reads TGTGCCAGCAGACCCGACAAGCGGGATAACTATGGCTACACCTTC. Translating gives CASRPDKRDNYGYTF.

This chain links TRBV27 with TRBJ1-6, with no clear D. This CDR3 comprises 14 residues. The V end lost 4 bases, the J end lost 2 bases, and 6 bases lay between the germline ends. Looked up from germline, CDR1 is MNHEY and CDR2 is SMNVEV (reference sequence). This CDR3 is CASSWSAYNSPLHF. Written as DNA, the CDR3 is TGTGCCAGCAGTTGGAGCGCCTATAATTCACCCCTCCACTTT.

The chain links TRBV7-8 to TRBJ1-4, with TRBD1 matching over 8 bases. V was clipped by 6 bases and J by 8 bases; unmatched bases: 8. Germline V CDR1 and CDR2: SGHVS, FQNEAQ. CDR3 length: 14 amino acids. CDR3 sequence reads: CASRDGQGGEKLFF. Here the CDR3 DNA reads TGTGCCAGCAGGGATGGACAGGGAGGAGAAAAACTGTTTTTT.

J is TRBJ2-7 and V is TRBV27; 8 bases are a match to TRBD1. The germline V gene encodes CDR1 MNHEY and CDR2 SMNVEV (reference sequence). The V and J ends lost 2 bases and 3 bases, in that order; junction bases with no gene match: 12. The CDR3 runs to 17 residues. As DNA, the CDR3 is TGTGCCAGCAGTTTAAAACGGGACCGGGACAGGTACTACGAGCAGTACTTC. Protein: CASSLKRDRDRYYEQYF.

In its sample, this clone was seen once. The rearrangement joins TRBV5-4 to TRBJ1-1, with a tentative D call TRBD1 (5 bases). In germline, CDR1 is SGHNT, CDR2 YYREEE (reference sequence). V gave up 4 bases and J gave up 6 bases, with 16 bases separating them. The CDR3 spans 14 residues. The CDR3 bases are TGTGCCAGCAGCCCCCCGCAGGGTAACGCTGAAGCTTTCTTT. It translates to CASSPPQGNAEAFF.

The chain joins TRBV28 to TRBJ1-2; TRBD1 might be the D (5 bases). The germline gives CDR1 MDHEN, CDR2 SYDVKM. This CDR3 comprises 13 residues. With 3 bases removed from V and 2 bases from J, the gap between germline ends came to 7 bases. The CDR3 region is CASSFAGNYGYTF. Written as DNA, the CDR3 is TGTGCCAGCAGTTTCGCAGGGAACTATGGCTACACCTTC.